One sample yielded the 24 T cell receptor beta chains listed below, sequenced in a study of blood T cells in healthy people across ages. A J-beta primer mix and a sample-barcoded 5' primer were used in a second PCR of about 6 to 12 cycles. A single record per CDR3 protein comes from TCRdb applying MiXCR to the 5' RACE reads. The sample contains hundreds of thousands of distinct CDR3 sequences, roughly 50% of which appear only once. Sequencing was carried out using blood. Receptors originate from a man aged 55 to 69 in good health.

This clonotype was detected only once. Compared with germline, one end of the junction differs, possibly owing to a read error. The chain joins TRBV5-5 to TRBJ1-6, with D tentatively TRBD1 (6 bases). Germline-derived CDR1 and CDR2 are SGHKS and YYEKEE (reference sequence). The length of the CDR3 is 13 residues. The CDR3 loop is CASSSGADSPHHF. The CDR3 nucleotides are TGTGCCAGCAGCTCAGGGGCGGATTCACCCCACCACTTT.

The rearrangement links TRBV10-1 to TRBJ2-3; 7 bases align to TRBD1. Per the germline V gene, CDR1 is WNHNN and CDR2 is SYGVQD (reference sequence). V shed 0 bases and J 7 bases; nucleotides not matched to a gene: 1. This CDR3 is built from 13 residues. As DNA, the CDR3 is TGCGCCAGCAGTGAGTCGGGACAGCATACGCAGTATTTT. It yields the protein CASSESGQHTQYF.

V usage is TRBV20-1 and J usage is TRBJ2-6, with no clear D. CDR3 size: 15 residues. V lost 1 base and J lost 4, with 11 bases in between. The germline V gene encodes CDR1 DFQATT and CDR2 SNEGSKA (reference sequence). The CDR3 reads CSARGPGTGANVLTF. The CDR3 DNA sequence: TGCAGTGCTAGAGGCCCGGGTACCGGGGCCAACGTCCTGACTTTC.

CDR3 region: CSARGQGDYGYTF. CDR3 sequence (DNA): TGCAGTGCTAGGGGACAGGGGGACTATGGCTACACCTTC. This chain joins TRBV20-1 and TRBJ1-2, with 11 nucleotides matching TRBD1. With 3 bases clipped from V and 3 bases from J, the junction kept 0 bases outside the gene matches. Germline values: CDR1 DFQATT, CDR2 SNEGSKA (reference sequence). The CDR3 spans 13 residues.

This clonotype was recorded only once. The junction shows a germline mismatch at one end, possibly a read error. V is TRBV7-2 and J is TRBJ2-1; 12 positions match TRBD2. Germline assignment: CDR1 SGHTA and CDR2 FQGNSA. The CDR3 covers 16 residues. In nucleotides, the CDR3 is TGCGCCAGCAGCCAACACCGGACTAGCGGGGCTAAAACTCAGTTCTTC. Residues: CASSQHRTSGAKTQFF.

The rearrangement uses TRBV5-1 and TRBJ2-1; 15 positions agree with TRBD2. The CDR3 is 18 residues long. CDR1 SGHRS and CDR2 YFSETQ come from the germline V gene. V was pared by 4 bases and J by 0 bases, with 5 bases of the junction left unmatched. The DNA for the CDR3 is TGCGCCAGCAGCGTCGGACTAGCGGGGGGGAGCTCCTACAATGAGCAGTTCTTC. Protein product: CASSVGLAGGSSYNEQFF.

DNA for the CDR3: TGTGCCAGCAGCAACCGACAGATCTACGAGCAGTACTTC. Encoded protein: CASSNRQIYEQYF. J is TRBJ2-1 and V is TRBV7-2; D may be TRBD1 (5 bases). Matching the DNA end better, TRBJ2-7 makes the J call doubtful. This CDR3 spans 13 amino acids. Germline V lookup: CDR1 SGHTA, CDR2 FQGNSA.

V is TRBV12-3 or TRBV12-4 and J is TRBJ1-1, with a possible D match to TRBD1 (5 bases). CDR3 length: 13 residues. V shed 6 bases and J shed 4 bases, with 12 bases lying between them. This CDR3 reads CASSRMGGTEAFF. Written as DNA, the CDR3 is TGTGCCAGCAGCCGTATGGGGGGCACTGAAGCTTTCTTT.

The CDR3 reads CASSYSNGGAYNEQFF. CDR3 coding DNA: TGTGCCAGCAGTTACTCGAACGGGGGGGCCTACAATGAGCAGTTCTTC. This chain uses TRBV6-2 or TRBV6-3 with TRBJ2-1, with 8 bases lining up with TRBD2. J was trimmed by 2 bases and V by 0 bases; bases with no gene match: 3. The CDR3 has 16 residues. The V gene's germline CDR1 is MNHEY and CDR2 SVGEGT.

The J gene is TRBJ1-1, the V gene TRBV5-1, with TRBD1 matching over 9 bases. The CDR3 consists of 16 residues. J lost 5 bases, V lost 5 bases, and 13 bases had no gene match. CDR1 is SGHRS, CDR2 YFSETQ, per germline. The DNA of the CDR3 is TGCGCCAGCAGACCGGTGGGACAGGGAGGAGGAACTGAAGCTTTCTTT. Residues: CASRPVGQGGGTEAFF.

CDR3 in amino acids: CASRGERYEQYF. The CDR3 nucleotides read TGTGCCAGCAGGGGCGAAAGGTACGAGCAGTACTTC. The rearrangement uses TRBV2 and TRBJ2-7; no clear D gene. The ends were cut back, 6 bases at V and 4 bases at J, with 10 bases in the middle. The CDR3 sequence is 12 residues long. Germline V gene lookup returns CDR1 SNHLY and CDR2 FYNNEI.

This rearrangement joins TRBV6-6 to TRBJ2-5; 10 positions agree with TRBD1. Trimming at V came to 3 bases and at J to 5 bases, leaving 6 bases not matched to a gene. The germline gives CDR1 MNHNY, CDR2 SVGAGI (reference sequence). The CDR3 contains 15 residues. CDR3 sequence reads: CASSYGTGERETQYF. As DNA, the CDR3 is TGTGCCAGCAGTTATGGGACAGGGGAGAGGGAGACCCAGTACTTC.

This chain joins TRBV29-1 and TRBJ1-2, with TRBD1 matching 10 bases. The CDR3 is 15 amino acids. CDR1 and CDR2 (germline): SQVTM, ANQGSEA. The trim removed 4 bases at V and 5 bases at J, leaving 10 bases unmatched. CDR3 DNA: TGCAGCGTTGTTGGCGGGGGACAGGGGATATATGGCTACACCTTC. Protein: CSVVGGGQGIYGYTF.

The rearrangement joins TRBV27 to TRBJ2-3, with TRBD2 as a possible D gene (5 bases). With 3 bases removed from V and 10 bases from J, the gap between germline ends came to 11 bases. Germline lookup yields CDR1 MNHEY and CDR2 SMNVEV (reference sequence). The CDR3 loop spans 12 amino acids. The CDR3 sequence: CASSLNRGAQYF. Written as DNA, the CDR3 is TGTGCCAGCAGTTTGAACCGGGGAGCGCAGTATTTT.

This clonotype was seen more than once but under ten times. The rearrangement joins TRBV5-1 to TRBJ2-5, with TRBD2 matching 8 bases. Per the germline V gene, CDR1 is SGHRS and CDR2 is YFSETQ. J lost 3 bases, V lost 2 bases, and 9 bases had no gene match. This CDR3 comprises 16 residues. The CDR3 region is CASSLAPSGREETQYF. The CDR3 DNA reads TGCGCCAGCAGCTTAGCCCCTAGCGGGCGAGAAGAGACCCAGTACTTC. The full variable domain, rest sourced from reference TRBV5-1 and TRBJ2-5, is KAGVTQTPRYLIKTRGQQVTLSCSPISGHRSVSWYQQTPGQGLQFLFEYFSETQRNKGNFPGRFSGRQFSNSRSEMNVSTLELGDSALYLCASSLAPSGREETQYFGPGTRLLVL.

The V gene is TRBV3-1, the J gene TRBJ2-3; a weak D match, TRBD2 (6 bases). Germline values: CDR1 LGHDT, CDR2 YNNKEL (reference sequence). The V gene lost 3 bases and the J gene lost 5 bases, with 12 bases spanning the gap. The CDR3 runs 14 residues. CDR3 nucleotides: TGTGCCAGCAGCCAGGCCGGGGGTAGAGATACGCAGTATTTT. Translated: CASSQAGGRDTQYF.

The J gene is TRBJ1-6, the V gene TRBV5-6, with D unclear. Per the germline V gene, CDR1 is SGHDT and CDR2 is YYEEEE. The CDR3 is 13 residues long. The V end lost 4 bases, the J end lost 7 bases, and 9 bases lay between the germline ends. DNA for the CDR3: TGTGCCAGCAGCCGATTTCTAAATTCACCCCTCCACTTT. Translation gives CASSRFLNSPLHF.

This clonotype was detected only a few times. The CDR3 is CASSLGFEDTQYF. CDR3 nucleotide sequence: TGCGCCAGCAGCTTGGGGTTTGAGGATACGCAGTATTTT. The chain recombines TRBV5-1 with TRBJ2-3; unclear D gene. Per germline, CDR1 SGHRS and CDR2 YFSETQ. The CDR3 loop spans 13 amino acids. Trimming took off 0 bases at V and 6 bases at J, with 8 bases between the two ends.

The rearrangement uses TRBV7-2 and TRBJ2-5; D is ambiguous. V dropped 2 bases and J dropped 4 bases, with 14 bases sitting between them. The CDR3 extends over 15 amino acids. Germline assignment: CDR1 SGHTA and CDR2 FQGNSA. As DNA, the CDR3 is TGTGCCAGCAGCTTAATGGGGAACCGGCCAGAGACCCAGTACTTC. This gives the protein CASSLMGNRPETQYF. Looking up the rest from reference TRBV7-2 and TRBJ2-5 gives the full variable domain: GAGVSQSPSNKVTEKGKDVELRCDPISGHTALYWYRQSLGQGLEFLIYFQGNSAPDKSGLPSDRFSAERTGGSVSTLTIQRTQQEDSAVYLCASSLMGNRPETQYFGPGTRLLVL.

The rearrangement uses TRBV13 and TRBJ2-7; 10 nucleotides agree with TRBD1. From germline, CDR1 is PRHDT and CDR2 FYEKMQ (reference sequence). CDR3 size: 16 residues. With 3 bases clipped from V and 6 bases from J, the junction kept 11 bases outside the gene matches. The DNA of the CDR3 is TGTGCCAGCAGCTTCGGCGGGACAGGGGTTCGGTGCGAGCAGTACTTC. This translates into CASSFGGTGVRCEQYF. Looking up the rest from reference TRBV13 and TRBJ2-7 gives the full variable domain: AAGVIQSPRHLIKEKRETATLKCYPIPRHDTVYWYQQGPGQDPQFLISFYEKMQSDKGSIPDRFSAQQFSDYHSELNMSSLELGDSALYFCASSFGGTGVRCEQYFGPGTRLTVT.

The gene calls are TRBV2 and TRBJ2-5; 8 nucleotides align to TRBD2. Germline lookup yields CDR1 SNHLY and CDR2 FYNNEI. This CDR3 is 15 amino acids long. The ends lost 3 bases at V and 0 bases at J; junction bases unmatched: 3. The DNA for the CDR3 is TGTGCCAGCAGTGACGCGGGGGGTAACCAAGAGACCCAGTACTTC. It encodes CASSDAGGNQETQYF. Drawing the rest from reference TRBV2 and TRBJ2-5, the complete variable domain is EPEVTQTPSHQVTQMGQEVILRCVPISNHLYFYWYRQILGQKVEFLVSFYNNEISEKSEIFDDQFSVERPDGSNFTLKIRSTKLEDSAMYFCASSDAGGNQETQYFGPGTRLLVL.

This clonotype was seen a handful of times. The V gene is TRBV7-8, the J gene TRBJ2-7; D is ambiguous. Germline CDR1 is SGHVS and CDR2 is FQNEAQ. The V end lost 0 bases, the J end lost 0 bases, and 6 bases lay between the germline ends. The CDR3 spans 14 residues. The CDR3 nucleotides read TGTGCCAGCAGCTTAGCTTCGAACTCCTACGAGCAGTACTTC. Its translation is CASSLASNSYEQYF.

This clonotype was detected once. J is TRBJ2-1 and V is TRBV20-1, with TRBD1 matching 7 bases. This CDR3 spans 15 amino acids. The V gene end was trimmed by 7 bases and the J gene end by 0 bases; junction bases not matched to a gene: 9. The germline gives CDR1 DFQATT, CDR2 SNEGSKA (reference sequence). The CDR3 DNA is TGCAGTGGAAACCCAGGGGGAAGCTCCTACAATGAGCAGTTCTTC. It is translated as CSGNPGGSSYNEQFF.

The rearrangement joins TRBV6-5 to TRBJ2-7; D is uncertain. The germline CDR1 and CDR2 sequences are MNHEY and SVGAGI. CDR3 size: 13 residues. V lost 5 bases and J 7 bases, leaving 15 bases between the germline ends. The CDR3 DNA is TGTGCCAGCAGTCCTCGGAGTCGCCGGGAGCAGTACTTC. Translation: CASSPRSRREQYF.